The clone carrying this TCR beta chain was seen just once. Its antigen is unknown. Libraries were prepared by immunoSEQ multiplex PCR; TCRdb keeps only in-frame clonotypes and omits some of them. The sample contains around 20,000 clones, 65% to 70% of which appear only once. The unexposed donors gave CD4+ T cells in about 2011-2018, prior to COVID-19. After approximately 10 days of culture, CD4+ T cells were isolated. Testing used SARS-CoV-2 S/N and four cold-coronavirus spikes on unexposed-donor CD4+ T cells, cells permitting. This sample was included in a study of CD4 T cells in relation to SARS-CoV-2 and coronaviruses. The wider study: The restricting HLA molecule for shared crossreactive spike epitopes was mapped. Study outcomes and limitations: The cross-reactivity analysis covered only spike protein, not other viral proteins.

The germline CDR1 and CDR2 sequences are KGHSH and LQKENI. V was cut by 3 bases and J by 2 bases, with 7 bases left in between. The CDR3 covers 13 residues. The chain has TRBV18 and TRBJ2-5; D uncertain. Material: CD4+ T cells from PBMCs, cultured in vitro. The source of this sequence is a human donor in good health. In nucleotides, the CDR3 is TGTGCCAGCTCACCGGCCCAACAAGAGACCCAGTACTTC. The encoded protein is CASSPAQQETQYF. Full variable domain (outside the CDR3, taken from reference TRBV18 and TRBJ2-5): NAGVMQNPRHLVRRRGQEARLRCSPMKGHSHVYWYRQLPEEGLKFMVYLQKENIIDESGMPKERFSAEFPKEGPSILRIQQVVRGDSAAYFCASSPAQQETQYFGPGTRLLVL.